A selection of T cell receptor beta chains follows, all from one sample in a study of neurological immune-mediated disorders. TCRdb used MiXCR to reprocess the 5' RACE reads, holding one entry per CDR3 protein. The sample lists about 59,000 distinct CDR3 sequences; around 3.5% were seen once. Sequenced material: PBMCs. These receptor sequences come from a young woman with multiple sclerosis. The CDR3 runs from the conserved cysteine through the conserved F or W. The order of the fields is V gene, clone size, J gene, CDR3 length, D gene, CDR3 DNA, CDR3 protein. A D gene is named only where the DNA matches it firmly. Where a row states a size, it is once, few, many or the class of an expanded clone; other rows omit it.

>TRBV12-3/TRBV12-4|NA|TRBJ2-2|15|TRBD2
TGTGCCAACCCTGAACGAGCGGGGGGCACCGGGGAGCTGTTTTTT
CANPERAGGTGELFF
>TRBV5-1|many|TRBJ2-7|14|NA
TGCGCCAGCACGCCGGGACAAACTTCCTACGAGCAGTACTTC
CASTPGQTSYEQYF
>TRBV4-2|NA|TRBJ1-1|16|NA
TGTGCCAGCAGCCAAGGTTCGGTGCGGGTGAACACTGAAGCTTTCTTT
CASSQGSVRVNTEAFF
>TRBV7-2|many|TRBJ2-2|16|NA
TGTGCCAGCAGCCTAGGGCTAGCAGTGAACACCGGGGAGCTGTTTTTT
CASSLGLAVNTGELFF
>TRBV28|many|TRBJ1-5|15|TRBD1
TGTGCCAGCAGTTACCCGACAGGGGGAATTCAGCCCCAGCATTTT
CASSYPTGGIQPQHF
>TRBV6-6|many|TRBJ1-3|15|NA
TGTGCCAGCAGGATTTCGCAGATCTCTGGAAACACCATATATTTT
CASRISQISGNTIYF
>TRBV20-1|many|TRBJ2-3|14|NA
TGCAGTGCTCAGAGCGGGTGGGGCACAGATACGCAGTATTTT
CSAQSGWGTDTQYF
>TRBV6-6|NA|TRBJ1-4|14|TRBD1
TGTGCCAGCGGCCTGGGACAGGGACTTGAAAAACTGTTTTTT
CASGLGQGLEKLFF
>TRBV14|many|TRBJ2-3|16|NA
TGTGCCAGCAGCCCCTCTTGGGTTCGTGACACAGATACGCAGTATTTT
CASSPSWVRDTDTQYF
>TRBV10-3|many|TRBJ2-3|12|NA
TGTGCCATCAAGGGGTCGGGAGATACGCAGTATTTT
CAIKGSGDTQYF
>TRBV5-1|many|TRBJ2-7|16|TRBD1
TGCGCCAGCAGCTTCTCTATACCGGGACAGCACTACGAGCAGTACTTC
CASSFSIPGQHYEQYF
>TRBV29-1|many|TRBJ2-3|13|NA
TGCAGCGTTGCTCGCGGGGCGGCAGATACGCAGTATTTT
CSVARGAADTQYF
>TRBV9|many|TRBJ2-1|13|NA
TGTGCCAGCAGCGTAGTTCCCCAGGAGGAGCAGTTCTTC
CASSVVPQEEQFF
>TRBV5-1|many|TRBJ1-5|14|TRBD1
TGCGCCAGCAGCTTAGCAGGGGGCCCTCAGCCCCAGCATTTT
CASSLAGGPQPQHF
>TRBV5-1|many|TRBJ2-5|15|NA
TGCGCCAGCAGCTATTCCTCTCCGAGGGAGGAGACCCAGTACTTC
CASSYSSPREETQYF
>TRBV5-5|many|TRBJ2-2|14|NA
TGTGCCAGCAGCCAAGGACCCGACGGCGGGGAGCTGTTTTTT
CASSQGPDGGELFF
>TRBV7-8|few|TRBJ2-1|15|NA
TGTGCCAGCAGTCGCAGCGGCGGGGGCCTGAATGAGCAGTTCTTC
CASSRSGGGLNEQFF
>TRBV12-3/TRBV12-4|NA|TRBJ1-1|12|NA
TGTGCCATCCGAGGGGTGGCCACTGAAGCTTTCTTT
CAIRGVATEAFF
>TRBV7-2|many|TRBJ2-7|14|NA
TGTGCCAGCAGCTTAACTCCCGGATCCTACGAGCAGTACTTC
CASSLTPGSYEQYF
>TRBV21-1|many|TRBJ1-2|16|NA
TGTGCCAGCAGCAAAATCTTGACAGTCCTGAACTATGGCTACACCTTC
CASSKILTVLNYGYTF
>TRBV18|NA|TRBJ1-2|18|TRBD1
TGTGCCAGCTCGCCGGGGATCCTGATGACAGGGATTAACGGTGGCTACACCTTC
CASSPGILMTGINGGYTF
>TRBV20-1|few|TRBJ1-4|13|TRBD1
TGCGTAACGGGGGGACAGGGAGGTGAAAAACTGTTTTTT
CVTGGQGGEKLFF
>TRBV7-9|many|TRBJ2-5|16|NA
TGTGCCAGCAGCTTACTACCCGGGCCGCGGGAAGAGACCCAGTACTTC
CASSLLPGPREETQYF
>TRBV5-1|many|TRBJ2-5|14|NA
TGCGCCAGCAGCTTGAGTCCGTACCAAGAGACCCAGTACTTC
CASSLSPYQETQYF
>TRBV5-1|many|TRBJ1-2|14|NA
TGCGCCAGCAGCCCCGGAGAACCCGACTATGGCTACACCTTC
CASSPGEPDYGYTF
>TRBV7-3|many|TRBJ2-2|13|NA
TGTGCCAGCAGCTTATCGCTCACCGGGGAGCTGTTTTTT
CASSLSLTGELFF
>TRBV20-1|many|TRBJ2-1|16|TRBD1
TGCAGTGCGACAGGGGGAGTGACAGGGGTTTCCAATGAGCAGTTCTTC
CSATGGVTGVSNEQFF
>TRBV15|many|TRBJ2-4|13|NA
TGTGCCACCAGCAGAGCCCGGTTGAACATTCAGTACTTC
CATSRARLNIQYF
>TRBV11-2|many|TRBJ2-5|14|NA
TGTGCCAGCAGCTTTAGGGGCCGGGTAGAGACCCAGTACTTC
CASSFRGRVETQYF
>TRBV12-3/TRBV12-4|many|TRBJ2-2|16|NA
TGTGCCAGCAGTTTAGGGCGGACAGCAGAGGGCGGGGAGCTGTTTTTT
CASSLGRTAEGGELFF
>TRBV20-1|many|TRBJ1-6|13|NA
TGCAGAGTGTCCCGGGGGTTGGGTTCACCCCTCAACTTT
CRVSRGLGSPLNF
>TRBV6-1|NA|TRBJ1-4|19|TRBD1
TGTGCCAGCAGTGACTCGGCCTTCCGAGGGACAGCTAGCTGGGAAAAACTGTTTTTT
CASSDSAFRGTASWEKLFF
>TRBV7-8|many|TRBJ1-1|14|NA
TGTGCCAGCAGCTTAGAGGTGACCCGTGCTGAAGCTTTCTTT
CASSLEVTRAEAFF
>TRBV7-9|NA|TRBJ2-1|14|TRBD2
TGTGCCAGCTTTTCTAGCGGGCCCTACAATGAGCAGTTCTTC
CASFSSGPYNEQFF
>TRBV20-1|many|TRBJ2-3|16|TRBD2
TGCAGTGCTAGACGGACTAGCGGGGCGCGGACAGATACGCAGTATTTT
CSARRTSGARTDTQYF
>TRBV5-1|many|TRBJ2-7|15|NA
TGCGCCAGCAGCTCATACGGGATCGGGCACTACGAGCAGTACTTC
CASSSYGIGHYEQYF
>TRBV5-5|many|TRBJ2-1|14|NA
TGTGCCAGCAGACCCGAGACGGGGTACAATGAGCAGTTCTTC
CASRPETGYNEQFF
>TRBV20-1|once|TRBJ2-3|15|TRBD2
TGCAGTGCTAGAGATAGTGGGGGGAGGGCAAATACGCAGTATTTT
CSARDSGGRANTQYF
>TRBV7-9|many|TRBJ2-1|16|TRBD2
TGTGCCAGCAGCCCTCCGGTGCCGCGGGGGGGTTTTGAGCAGTTCTTC
CASSPPVPRGGFEQFF
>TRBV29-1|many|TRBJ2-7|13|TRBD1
TGCAGCTCCCGGACAGGGGGCTCCTACGAGCAGTACTTC
CSSRTGGSYEQYF
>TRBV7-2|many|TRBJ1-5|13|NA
TGTGCCAGCAGCTTGGTATCAGCTCAGCCCCAGCATTTT
CASSLVSAQPQHF
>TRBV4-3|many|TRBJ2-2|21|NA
TGCGCCAGCAGCCAAGATCACCCCTCCGCCCGACCCGGGGAGGTGGGCGGGGAGCTGTTTTTT
CASSQDHPSARPGEVGGELFF
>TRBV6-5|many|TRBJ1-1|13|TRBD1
TGTGCCAGCAGTTCACAGGGGTGGGCTGAAGCTTTCTTT
CASSSQGWAEAFF
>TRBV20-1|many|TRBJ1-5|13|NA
TGCAGTGCTAGAGGGGATGGCAATCAGCCCCAGCATTTT
CSARGDGNQPQHF
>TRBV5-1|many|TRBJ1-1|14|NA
TGCGCCAGCAGCTCCACGGGACTCAACACTGAAGCTTTCTTT
CASSSTGLNTEAFF
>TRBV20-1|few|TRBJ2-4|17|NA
TGCAGTGCTAGTCCCGCGGGGGCTGGTATCGCCAAAAACATTCAGTACTTC
CSASPAGAGIAKNIQYF
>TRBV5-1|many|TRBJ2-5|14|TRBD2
TGCGCCAGCAGTGGGGGAGGGCCAGGAGAGACCCAGTACTTC
CASSGGGPGETQYF
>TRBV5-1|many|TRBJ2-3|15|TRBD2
TGCGCCAGCAGCTTGGGGGGGGGTCCGGCGGATACGCAGTATTTT
CASSLGGGPADTQYF
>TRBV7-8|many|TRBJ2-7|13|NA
TGTGCCAGCAGCCCGTCGAACTCCTACGAGCAGTACTTC
CASSPSNSYEQYF
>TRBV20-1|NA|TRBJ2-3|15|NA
TGCAGTGCTCCCGGGAGGCAGGGGGGCACAGATACGCAGTATTTT
CSAPGRQGGTDTQYF
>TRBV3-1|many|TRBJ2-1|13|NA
TGTGCCAGCAGCCCCCCCGTCAGCGATGAGCAGTTCTTC
CASSPPVSDEQFF